Below are 11 T cell receptor beta chains sequenced from a single sample in a study of CD8+ T cells in alopecia areata. Treatment denoted: oral pan-JAK inhibitor, 5-10 mg twice daily. After isolation, RNA underwent reverse transcription to generate cDNA as the sequencing template. Only in-frame clones appear in the TCRdb table, and some are missing; sequencing was by immunoSEQ multiplex PCR. The sample contains about 210,000 clones, around two fifths of which appear only once. The input for sequencing was CD4+ T cells sorted from blood, taken at approximately week 37, from a patient treated with tofacitinib. The receptors were sampled from a human donor with alopecia areata.

The chain carries TRBV7-6 and TRBJ2-7, with D possibly matching TRBD1 (5 bases). V lost 0 bases, J lost 13 bases, and 16 bases lay in between. The CDR3 spans 13 residues. CDR1 and CDR2 from the germline V gene are SGHVS and FNYEAQ. This CDR3 reads CASSLALQGEAYF. The DNA for the CDR3 is TGTGCCAGCAGCTTAGCTCTGCAGGGCGAGGCCTACTTC.

The chain is built from TRBV29-1 and TRBJ2-2; D unclear. The V end was cut by 1 base, the J end by 1 base, with 7 bases between. This CDR3 has 14 amino acids. Germline V gene lookup returns CDR1 SQVTM and CDR2 ANQGSEA. CDR3 sequence: CSVEAPKNTGELFF. CDR3 nucleotide sequence: TGCAGCGTTGAAGCCCCAAAGAACACCGGGGAGCTGTTTTTT.

The chain combines TRBV6-6 with TRBJ2-1, with TRBD2 matching 8 bases. V lost 8 bases and J lost 4; bases outside the gene matches: 10. Germline V CDR1 and CDR2: MNHNY, SVGAGI (reference sequence). The length of the CDR3 is 15 residues. The CDR3 DNA reads as TGTGCCAGCGTCCCAAGCGGGAGCAAGTACAATGAGCAGTTCTTC. Translating it yields CASVPSGSKYNEQFF.

The rearrangement joins TRBV4-3 to TRBJ2-3; 8 bases line up with TRBD2. The germline CDR1 and CDR2 sequences are LGHNA and YSLEER. The CDR3 loop spans 20 amino acids. The V gene end was trimmed by 5 bases and the J gene end by 2 bases; junction bases not matched to a gene: 21. CDR3 amino acids: CASSFGRTGGNFLHTDTQYF. The CDR3 DNA sequence: TGCGCCAGCAGCTTTGGACGGACGGGAGGGAATTTCCTCCACACAGATACGCAGTATTTT.

The V and J genes are TRBV30 and TRBJ1-5; 8 nucleotides match TRBD1. This CDR3 has 17 residues. V was pared by 2 bases and J by 0 bases, with 9 bases of the junction left unmatched. The germline V gene has CDR1 GTSNPN and CDR2 SVGIG (reference sequence). The CDR3 sequence is CAWSSDRVRHSNQPQHF. CDR3 DNA sequence: TGTGCCTGGAGTTCGGACAGGGTCAGGCATAGCAATCAGCCCCAGCATTTT.

This clone was recorded many times. The V and J genes are TRBV19 and TRBJ1-5; 9 bases match TRBD1. Germline V gene sequence: CDR1 LNHDA, CDR2 SQIVND (reference sequence). The CDR3 spans 14 residues. V was clipped by 6 bases and J by 6 bases; unmatched bases: 6. CDR3 residues: CASRSQGASQPQHF. The CDR3 nucleotides are TGTGCCAGTAGATCACAGGGGGCTTCTCAGCCCCAGCATTTT.

The DNA of the CDR3 is TGTGCCAGCAGTGGCCGACTAGCGGGAGGCACAGATACGCAGTATTTT. Encoded protein: CASSGRLAGGTDTQYF. The chain employs TRBV6-1 and TRBJ2-3; TRBD2 matches 12 bases. Germline lookup yields CDR1 MNHNS and CDR2 SASEGT. V trimming: 4 bases; J trimming: 1 base; junction bases outside the gene matches: 3. This CDR3 is built from 16 residues.

The chain has TRBV10-3 and TRBJ2-3; 8 nucleotides match TRBD2. The CDR3 totals 13 residues. V lost 8 bases and J lost 3; bases outside the gene matches: 4. The germline V gene has CDR1 ENHRY and CDR2 SYGVKD. CDR3 sequence reads: CAIGSGRTDTQYF. CDR3 in DNA: TGTGCCATCGGAAGCGGGAGAACAGATACGCAGTATTTT.

This clone occurred a few times. The rearrangement joins TRBV4-3 to TRBJ2-7; a weak D match, TRBD1 (6 bases). This CDR3 has 15 amino acids. Trimming removed 1 base from V and 4 bases from J, with 14 bases in between. Germline V gene sequence: CDR1 LGHNA, CDR2 YSLEER. The CDR3 reads CASSQGGRGTYEQYF. For the CDR3, the DNA is TGCGCCAGCAGCCAAGGGGGCAGGGGCACTTACGAGCAGTACTTC.

This clone has more than one count but fewer than ten. CDR3 loop: CASPKGGSGANVLTF. The CDR3 DNA reads TGTGCCAGCCCCAAGGGTGGGTCTGGGGCCAACGTCCTGACTTTC. The chain carries TRBV30 and TRBJ2-6, with unresolved D. Germline V lookup: CDR1 GTSNPN, CDR2 SVGIG (reference sequence). CDR3 length: 15 residues. V gave up 8 bases and J gave up 1 base, with 15 bases separating them. Complete variable domain (other parts from reference TRBV30 and TRBJ2-6): SQTIHQWPATLVQPVGSPLSLECTVEGTSNPNLYWYRQAAGRGLQLLFYSVGIGQISSEVPQNLSASRPQDRQFILSSKKLLLSDSGFYLCASPKGGSGANVLTFGAGSRLTVL.

Notes on this clone: In the same sample, other DNA sequences code for this CDR3. The chain uses TRBV2 and TRBJ2-5; D is uncertain. Looked up from germline, CDR1 is SNHLY and CDR2 is FYNNEI. The germline V and J ends were trimmed by 2 bases and 4 bases, with 2 bases remaining between them. This CDR3 region has 11 residues. CDR3 sequence: CASSERETQYF. The CDR3 DNA is TGTGCCAGCAGTGAAAGAGAGACCCAGTACTTC.